The sequence of this T cell receptor beta chain was determined in a study of cytomegalovirus exposure and HLA in healthy donors. Looking at the study overall: Sequencing of about 179 million T cells in an earlier analysis found 95 million to 120 million unique TCR beta sequences. Inside one of the first data releases sat about 85 million unique TCRs taken from HLA-typed donors.

The study's findings and limits: The listing of roughly 160 TCR beta chains classed them as cytomegalovirus-associated.

Use of 60 Vbeta and 13 Jbeta primers characterized the PCR. Sequencing was performed with immunoSEQ multiplex PCR; in TCRdb, only in-frame clones are kept and a portion is missing. The table has approximately 170,000 clones, about 75% seen once. On this clone: As yet, its antigen is unknown.

The source of this sequence is a male donor in good health and CMV-seronegative. Sequencing input: PBMCs.

The CDR3 nucleotides read TGTGCCAGAAGCTCGACACGACAGGGGTCTAACGAGCAGTACTTC. Its protein is CARSSTRQGSNEQYF. This chain uses TRBV5-3 with TRBJ2-7; 8 bases agree with TRBD1. TRBV5-3 is reported as an ORF; its role is uncertain. V dropped 3 bases and J dropped 5; count of bases not matched to a gene: 10. The CDR3 contains 15 residues.